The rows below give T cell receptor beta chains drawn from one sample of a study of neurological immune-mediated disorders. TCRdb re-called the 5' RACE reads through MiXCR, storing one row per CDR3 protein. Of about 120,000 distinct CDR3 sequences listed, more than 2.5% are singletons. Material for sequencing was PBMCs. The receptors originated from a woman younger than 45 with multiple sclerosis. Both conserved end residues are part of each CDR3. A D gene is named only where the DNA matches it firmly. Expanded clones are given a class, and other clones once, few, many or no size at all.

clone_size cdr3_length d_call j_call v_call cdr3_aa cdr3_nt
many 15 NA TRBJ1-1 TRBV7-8 CASSLGGGARSEAFF TGTGCCAGCAGCTTAGGGGGGGGGGCGCGCTCTGAAGCTTTCTTT
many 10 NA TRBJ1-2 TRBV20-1 CSAIANGYTF TGCAGTGCTATTGCAAATGGCTACACCTTC
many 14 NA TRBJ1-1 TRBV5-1 CASSPTGMDTEAFF TGCGCCAGCAGCCCTACAGGGATGGACACTGAAGCTTTCTTT
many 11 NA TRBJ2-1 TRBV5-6 CASSVTNEQFF TGTGCCAGCAGCGTGACTAATGAGCAGTTCTTC
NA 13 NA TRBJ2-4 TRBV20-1 CSATVQSGKIQYF TGCAGTGCTACAGTACAGTCAGGGAAAATTCAGTACTTC
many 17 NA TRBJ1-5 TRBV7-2 CASSLNGMDRRNQPQHF TGTGCCAGCAGCCTTAATGGGATGGACCGCCGCAATCAGCCCCAGCATTTT
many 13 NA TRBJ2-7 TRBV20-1 CSARWSGLYEQYF TGCAGTGCTAGATGGTCTGGGTTGTACGAGCAGTACTTC
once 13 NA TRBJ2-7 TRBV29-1 CSVDTGPPQAQYF TGCAGCGTTGATACCGGGCCCCCACAAGCGCAGTACTTC
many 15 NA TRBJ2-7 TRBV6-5 CASSYARTPSYEQYF TGTGCCAGCAGTTACGCCAGGACTCCCTCCTACGAGCAGTACTTC
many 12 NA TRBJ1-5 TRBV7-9 CASSTQNQPQHF TGTGCCAGCAGCACACAGAATCAGCCCCAGCATTTT
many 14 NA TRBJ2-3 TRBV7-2 CASSFILRGATQYF TGTGCCAGCAGCTTCATTTTGAGGGGAGCTACGCAGTATTTT
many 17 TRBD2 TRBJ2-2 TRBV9 CASSVSTSGGNTGELFF TGTGCCAGCAGCGTTTCGACTAGCGGGGGGAACACCGGGGAGCTGTTTTTT
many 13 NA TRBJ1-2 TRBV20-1 CSAGARQGHGYTF TGCAGTGCCGGGGCCAGGCAGGGGCATGGCTACACCTTC
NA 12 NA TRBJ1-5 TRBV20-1 CSANQGNQPQHF TGCAGTGCTAACCAGGGCAATCAGCCCCAGCATTTT
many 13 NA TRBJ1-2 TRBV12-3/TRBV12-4 CASSSGPQRGYTF TGTGCCAGCAGTTCCGGACCACAAAGGGGCTACACCTTC
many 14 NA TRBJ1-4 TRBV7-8 CASSTSFTREKLFF TGTGCCAGCAGTACTTCTTTTACCCGGGAAAAACTGTTTTTT
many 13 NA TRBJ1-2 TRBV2 CASSLTGYDGYTF TGTGCCAGCAGCCTTACAGGGTACGACGGCTACACCTTC
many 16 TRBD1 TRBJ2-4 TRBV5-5 CASSPQGTGPLDIQYF TGTGCCAGCAGCCCCCAGGGGACAGGCCCACTAGACATTCAGTACTTC
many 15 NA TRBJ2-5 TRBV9 CASSVAGTPAETQYF TGTGCCAGCAGCGTAGCAGGGACCCCTGCGGAGACCCAGTACTTC
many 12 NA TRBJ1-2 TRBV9 CASSVEGMDYTF TGTGCCAGCAGCGTAGAGGGAATGGACTACACCTTC
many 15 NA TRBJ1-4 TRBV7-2 CASSSRFWGDGKLFF TGTGCCAGCAGCTCACGCTTCTGGGGGGATGGGAAACTGTTTTTT
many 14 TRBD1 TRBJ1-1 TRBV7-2 CASSDQAGGTEAFF TGTGCCAGCAGCGACCAGGCAGGGGGCACTGAAGCTTTCTTT
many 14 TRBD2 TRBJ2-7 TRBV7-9 CASSLSGRRHEQYF TGTGCCAGCAGCTTAAGCGGGAGGCGGCACGAGCAGTACTTC
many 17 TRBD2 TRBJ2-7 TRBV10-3 CAISEQFLAGEVYEQYF TGTGCCATCAGCGAACAATTCCTAGCGGGAGAAGTCTACGAGCAGTACTTC
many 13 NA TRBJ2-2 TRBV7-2 CASRQGRTGELFF TGTGCCAGCAGACAAGGGCGGACCGGGGAGCTGTTTTTT
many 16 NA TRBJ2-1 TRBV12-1 CASSCGLAGEYNEQFF TGTGCCAGCAGCTGTGGGTTGGCGGGAGAATACAATGAGCAGTTCTTC
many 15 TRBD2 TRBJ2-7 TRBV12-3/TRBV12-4 CASSETSGRNHEQYF TGTGCCAGCAGCGAGACTAGCGGGAGGAACCACGAGCAGTACTTC
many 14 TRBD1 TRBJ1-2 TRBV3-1 CASSQVDRASGYTF TGTGCCAGCAGCCAAGTGGACAGGGCTAGTGGCTACACCTTC
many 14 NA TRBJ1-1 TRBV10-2 CASSVRSANTEAFF TGCGCCAGCAGTGTACGCTCCGCGAACACTGAAGCTTTCTTT